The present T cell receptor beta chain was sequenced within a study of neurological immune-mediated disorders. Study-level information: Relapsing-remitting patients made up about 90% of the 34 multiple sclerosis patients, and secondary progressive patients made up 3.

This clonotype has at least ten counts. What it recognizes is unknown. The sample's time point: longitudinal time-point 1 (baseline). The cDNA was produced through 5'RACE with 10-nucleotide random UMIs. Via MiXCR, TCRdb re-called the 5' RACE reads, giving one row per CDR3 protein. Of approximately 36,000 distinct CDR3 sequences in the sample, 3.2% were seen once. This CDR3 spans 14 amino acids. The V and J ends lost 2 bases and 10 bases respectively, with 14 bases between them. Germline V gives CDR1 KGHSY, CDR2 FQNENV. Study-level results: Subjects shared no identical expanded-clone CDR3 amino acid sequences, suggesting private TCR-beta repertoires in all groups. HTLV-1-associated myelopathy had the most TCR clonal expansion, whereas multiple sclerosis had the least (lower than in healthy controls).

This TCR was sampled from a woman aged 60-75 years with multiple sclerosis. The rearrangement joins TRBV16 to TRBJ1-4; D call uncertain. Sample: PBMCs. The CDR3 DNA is TGTGCCAGCAGCCAAAGTGGGCGAGATGGAAAACTGTTTTTT. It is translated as CASSQSGRDGKLFF.